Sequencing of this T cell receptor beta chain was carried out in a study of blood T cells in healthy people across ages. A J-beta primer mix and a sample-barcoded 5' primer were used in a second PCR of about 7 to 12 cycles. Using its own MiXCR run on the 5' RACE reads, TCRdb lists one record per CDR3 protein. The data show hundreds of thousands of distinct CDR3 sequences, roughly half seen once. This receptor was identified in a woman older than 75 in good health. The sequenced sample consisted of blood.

CDR3: CARGSGPSYNEQFF. In nucleotides, the CDR3 is TGTGCCAGGGGGTCGGGACCTTCCTACAATGAGCAGTTCTTC. The gene calls are TRBV7-6 and TRBJ2-1; D is possibly TRBD1 or TRBD2 (5 bases each). The CDR3 sequence is 14 residues long. Per germline, CDR1 SGHVS and CDR2 FNYEAQ. Trimming left V 9 bases short and J 1 base short, with 13 bases between.